Listed below are T cell receptor beta chains from one sample, sequenced in a study of T cell repertoires in cytomegalovirus infection. TCRdb used MiXCR to reprocess the reads, holding one entry per CDR3 protein. The profile covers more than 500,000 distinct CDR3 sequences, with approximately 17% appearing a single time and about 24% taken by the ten largest. Material for sequencing was CD8+ T cells from PBMCs. The receptor set was obtained from a human donor in good health (CMV status not recorded). Some clones in this sample may be carry-over from other donors' samples. Both conserved end residues are part of each CDR3. A D gene is named only where the DNA matches it firmly. Size is omitted from some rows. Given values are once, few, many or a class for expanded clones.

V gene	clone size	J gene	D gene	CDR3 protein	CDR3 DNA
TRBV5-6	many	TRBJ2-1	TRBD1	CASSLGQGAANEQFF	TGTGCCAGCAGCTTGGGACAGGGGGCGGCTAATGAGCAGTTCTTC
TRBV9	.	TRBJ1-2	.	CASSPYRTAIEDYGYTF	TGTGCCAGCAGCCCTTATCGTACCGCCATAGAAGACTATGGCTACACCTTC
TRBV4-1	.	TRBJ1-2	.	CASSQPLHDRIYGYTF	TGCGCCAGCAGCCAACCACTCCACGACAGGATCTATGGCTACACCTTC
TRBV12-3/TRBV12-4	few	TRBJ1-6	.	CASSFRGADSPLHF	TGTGCCAGCAGTTTCCGGGGGGCGGATTCACCCCTCCACTTT
TRBV14	many	TRBJ1-5	.	CASRFRQYNQPQHF	TGTGCCAGCAGATTTAGACAGTACAATCAGCCCCAGCATTTT
TRBV6-1	many	TRBJ1-2	TRBD1	CASTPDRVYGYTF	TGTGCCAGCACCCCGGACAGGGTATATGGCTACACCTTC
TRBV30	.	TRBJ1-5	TRBD1	CAWSGQGEGNQPQHF	TGTGCCTGGAGTGGACAGGGTGAGGGCAATCAGCCCCAGCATTTT
TRBV12-3/TRBV12-4	few	TRBJ2-7	TRBD2	CASTLGGGPYSYEQYF	TGTGCCAGCACCCTTGGGGGGGGTCCCTACTCCTACGAGCAGTACTTC
TRBV11-2	.	TRBJ1-6	TRBD1	CASSLWPGRTGLNSPLHF	TGTGCCAGCAGCTTATGGCCGGGTAGGACAGGCCTTAATTCACCCCTCCACTTT
TRBV7-9	few	TRBJ1-1	TRBD1	CASLGQGWDTEAFF	TGTGCCAGCTTGGGACAGGGGTGGGACACTGAAGCTTTCTTT
TRBV5-5	few	TRBJ1-5	.	CASSLEVQPAYSNQPQHF	TGTGCCAGCAGCTTGGAGGTCCAGCCAGCATATAGCAATCAGCCCCAGCATTTT
TRBV7-9	many	TRBJ1-4	TRBD1	CASRTGATNEKLFF	TGTGCCAGCAGAACAGGGGCAACTAATGAAAAACTGTTTTTT
TRBV7-3	many	TRBJ2-3	TRBD1	CASSLTDRASTDTQYF	TGTGCCAGCAGCTTAACCGACAGGGCGAGCACAGATACGCAGTATTTT
TRBV9	few	TRBJ1-1	.	CASSASGAVNTEAFF	TGTGCCAGCAGCGCCTCAGGGGCGGTGAACACTGAAGCTTTCTTT
TRBV3-1	few	TRBJ1-6	.	CASSQDQEPNYNSPLHF	TGTGCCAGCAGCCAAGATCAGGAACCTAACTATAATTCACCCCTCCACTTT
TRBV19	many	TRBJ1-1	.	CASSPVKGFDTEAFF	TGTGCCAGTAGCCCGGTAAAGGGGTTTGACACTGAAGCTTTCTTT
TRBV5-1	.	TRBJ2-1	TRBD2	CASSAWTSGRIEDEQFF	TGCGCCAGCAGCGCCTGGACTAGCGGGAGAATTGAGGATGAGCAGTTCTTC
TRBV9	.	TRBJ2-7	.	CASSVPRDSGGAGEQYF	TGTGCCAGCAGCGTACCCCGGGACTCAGGGGGAGCCGGCGAGCAGTACTTC
TRBV7-9	many	TRBJ2-7	.	CASSLPGRGPSEQYF	TGTGCCAGCAGCTTACCGGGTCGGGGGCCCAGCGAGCAGTACTTC
TRBV20-1	.	TRBJ2-7	.	CSARRSASYEQYF	TGCAGTGCTAGGAGGAGTGCCTCCTACGAGCAGTACTTC
TRBV12-3/TRBV12-4	few	TRBJ2-4	.	CASSPGPKNIQYF	TGTGCCAGCAGTCCGGGACCGAAAAACATTCAGTACTTC
TRBV12-3/TRBV12-4	.	TRBJ1-2	TRBD1	CASTSGQGYGYTF	TGTGCCAGCACCTCCGGACAGGGCTATGGCTACACCTTC
TRBV6-1	many	TRBJ1-1	.	CASSEWGDLNTEAFF	TGTGCCAGCAGTGAATGGGGAGATTTGAACACTGAAGCTTTCTTT
TRBV20-1	few	TRBJ2-7	.	CSAKVDGDSYEQYF	TGCAGTGCTAAAGTCGACGGGGACTCCTACGAGCAGTACTTC
TRBV5-1	.	TRBJ1-2	.	CASSLAPGGYGYTF	TGCGCCAGCAGCTTGGCCCCGGGTGGGTATGGCTACACCTTC
TRBV20-1	few	TRBJ1-1	.	CSARAPGGAEAFF	TGCAGTGCTAGAGCCCCGGGGGGAGCTGAAGCTTTCTTT
TRBV7-7	many	TRBJ2-1	TRBD2	CASSLELAGGQSEQFF	TGTGCTAGCAGCTTAGAACTAGCGGGAGGGCAAAGTGAGCAGTTCTTC
TRBV11-2	few	TRBJ1-5	.	CASSLALPEPQHF	TGTGCCAGCAGCTTAGCCCTACCAGAGCCCCAGCATTTT
TRBV7-6	many	TRBJ2-7	.	CASSSGTGLTEQYF	TGTGCCAGCAGCTCAGGGACGGGCCTCACCGAGCAGTACTTC
TRBV9	.	TRBJ2-5	TRBD1	CASSRGQGEGETQYF	TGTGCCAGCAGCAGAGGACAGGGGGAAGGGGAGACCCAGTACTTC
TRBV7-2	many	TRBJ2-1	TRBD1	CASSLGTGVLNEQFF	TGTGCCAGCAGCTTAGGGACAGGGGTGTTAAATGAGCAGTTCTTC
TRBV6-6	few	TRBJ1-2	.	CASSYVFPDTNYGYTF	TGTGCCAGCAGTTACGTTTTTCCGGACACGAACTATGGCTACACCTTC
TRBV4-1	many	TRBJ2-3	.	CATKGVLTDTQYF	TGCGCCACCAAGGGAGTGCTCACAGATACGCAGTATTTT
TRBV11-2	few	TRBJ2-7	.	CASSFHSHEQYF	TGTGCCAGCAGCTTCCACAGCCACGAGCAGTACTTC
TRBV12-5	.	TRBJ1-3	TRBD1	CASGQTGSGNTIYF	TGTGCTAGTGGCCAGACAGGGTCTGGAAACACCATATATTTT
TRBV7-3	many	TRBJ1-2	.	CASSLTMAGYTF	TGTGCCAGCAGCTTAACAATGGCGGGCTACACCTTC
TRBV7-6	many	TRBJ1-1	TRBD1	CASSAGGRGTEAFF	TGTGCCAGCAGCGCAGGGGGCAGGGGCACTGAAGCTTTCTTT
TRBV27	.	TRBJ1-1	.	CASRKIRTLNTEAFF	TGTGCCAGCAGGAAAATCAGGACTTTGAACACTGAAGCTTTCTTT
TRBV2	few	TRBJ2-7	.	CASRKGIHEQYF	TGTGCCAGCAGGAAAGGAATCCACGAGCAGTACTTC
TRBV27	many	TRBJ1-5	.	CASSLQGNQPQHF	TGTGCCAGCAGCTTACAAGGCAATCAGCCCCAGCATTTT
TRBV6-2/TRBV6-3	.	TRBJ1-1	.	CASSYSGSSNTEAFF	TGTGCCAGCAGTTACTCGGGTAGCTCGAACACTGAAGCTTTCTTT
TRBV2	many	TRBJ2-2	TRBD2	CASSEVLAGGPGELFF	TGTGCCAGCAGTGAAGTACTAGCGGGAGGGCCCGGGGAGCTGTTTTTT
TRBV7-9	few	TRBJ2-7	TRBD2	CASSLGAGVWTYEQYF	TGTGCCAGCAGCTTAGGGGCGGGAGTTTGGACCTACGAGCAGTACTTC
TRBV19	few	TRBJ2-7	.	CASSIDLVYEQYF	TGTGCCAGTAGTATAGATCTGGTCTACGAGCAGTACTTC
TRBV20-1	.	TRBJ2-3	TRBD2	CSVKIRGGLSTDTQYF	TGCAGTGTTAAGATACGGGGGGGCCTCAGCACAGATACGCAGTATTTT
TRBV7-2	many	TRBJ2-7	TRBD2	CASSFQRGGYEQYF	TGTGCCTCGAGCTTCCAGCGGGGGGGGTACGAGCAGTACTTC
TRBV24-1	.	TRBJ2-7	.	CATSDTFPGCRDYEQYF	TGTGCCACCAGTGACACATTTCCCGGCTGCCGTGATTACGAGCAGTACTTC
TRBV7-9	many	TRBJ1-1	.	CASSPGVPEAFF	TGTGCCAGCAGCCCAGGGGTTCCTGAAGCTTTCTTT
TRBV20-1	.	TRBJ2-7	.	CSARGARTMTYEQYF	TGCAGTGCTAGAGGAGCGCGGACAATGACCTACGAGCAGTACTTC
TRBV28	many	TRBJ2-1	TRBD1	CASSPSSDRGQNEQFF	TGTGCCAGCAGCCCCAGTTCTGACAGGGGGCAAAACGAGCAGTTCTTC
TRBV28	few	TRBJ2-7	TRBD2	CASSPVGTRAYEQYF	TGTGCCAGCAGTCCGGTGGGGACTAGGGCATACGAGCAGTACTTC
TRBV20-1	many	TRBJ1-1	.	CSARDKSGGSEAFF	TGCAGTGCTAGAGATAAGTCCGGGGGAAGCGAAGCTTTCTTT
TRBV27	.	TRBJ2-3	.	CASSLFGGAGTDTQYF	TGTGCCAGCAGTTTATTCGGGGGCGCGGGCACAGATACGCAGTATTTT
TRBV4-2	.	TRBJ1-4	.	CASSQYGSTNEKLFF	TGTGCCAGCAGCCAATACGGGTCAACTAATGAAAAACTGTTTTTT